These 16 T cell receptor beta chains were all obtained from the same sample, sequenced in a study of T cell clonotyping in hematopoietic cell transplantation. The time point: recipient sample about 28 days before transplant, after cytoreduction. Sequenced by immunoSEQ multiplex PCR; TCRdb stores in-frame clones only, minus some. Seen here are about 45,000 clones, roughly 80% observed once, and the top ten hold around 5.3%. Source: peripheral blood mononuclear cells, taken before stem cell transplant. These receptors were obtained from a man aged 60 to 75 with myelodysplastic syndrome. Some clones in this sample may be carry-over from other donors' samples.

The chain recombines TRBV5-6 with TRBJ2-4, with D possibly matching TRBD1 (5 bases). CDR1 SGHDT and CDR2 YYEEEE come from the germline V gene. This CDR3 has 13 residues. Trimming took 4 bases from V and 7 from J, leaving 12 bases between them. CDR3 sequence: CASSQYRLNIQYF. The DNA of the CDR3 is TGTGCCAGCAGCCAATACAGGTTGAACATTCAGTACTTC. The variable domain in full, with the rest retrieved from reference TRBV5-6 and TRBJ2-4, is DAGVTQSPTHLIKTRGQQVTLRCSPKSGHDTVSWYQQALGQGPQFIFQYYEEEERQRGNFPDRFSGHQFPNYSSELNVNALLLGDSALYLCASSQYRLNIQYFGAGTRLSVL.

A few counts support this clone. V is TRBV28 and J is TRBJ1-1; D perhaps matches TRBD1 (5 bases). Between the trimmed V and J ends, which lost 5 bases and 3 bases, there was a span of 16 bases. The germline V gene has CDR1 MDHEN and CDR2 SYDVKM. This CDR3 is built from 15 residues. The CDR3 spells CASSPLTPGDTEAFF. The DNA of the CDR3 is TGTGCCAGCAGTCCACTTACCCCGGGGGACACTGAAGCTTTCTTT.

The CDR3 region is CASSIEGGGVRAFF. CDR3 nucleotide sequence: TGTGCCAGTAGTATAGAAGGAGGGGGCGTTCGGGCTTTCTTT. This chain connects TRBV19 to TRBJ1-1; 7 bases fit TRBD1. Germline CDR1 and CDR2: LNHDA and SQIVND (reference sequence). The CDR3 runs 14 residues. The ends lost 0 bases at V and 11 bases at J; junction bases unmatched: 9.

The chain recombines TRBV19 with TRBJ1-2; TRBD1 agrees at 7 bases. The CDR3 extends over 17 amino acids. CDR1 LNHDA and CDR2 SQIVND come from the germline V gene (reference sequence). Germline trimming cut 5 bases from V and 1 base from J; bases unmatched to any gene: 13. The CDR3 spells CASSPRDRGTLNYGYTF. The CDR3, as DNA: TGTGCCAGTAGTCCCCGGGACAGAGGAACCCTTAACTATGGCTACACCTTC.

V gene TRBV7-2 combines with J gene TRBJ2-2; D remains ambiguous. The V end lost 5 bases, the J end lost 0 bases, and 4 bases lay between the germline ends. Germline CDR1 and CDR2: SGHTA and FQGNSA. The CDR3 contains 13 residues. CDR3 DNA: TGTGCCAGCAGCAGAACGAACACCGGGGAGCTGTTTTTT. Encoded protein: CASSRTNTGELFF.

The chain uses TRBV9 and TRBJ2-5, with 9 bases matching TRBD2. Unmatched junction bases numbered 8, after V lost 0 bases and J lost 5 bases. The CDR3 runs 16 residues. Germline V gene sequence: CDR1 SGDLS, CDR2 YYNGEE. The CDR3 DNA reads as TGTGCCAGCAGCGTAGCCGGTGCGGGGGGGCCGGAGACCCAGTACTTC. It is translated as CASSVAGAGGPETQYF.

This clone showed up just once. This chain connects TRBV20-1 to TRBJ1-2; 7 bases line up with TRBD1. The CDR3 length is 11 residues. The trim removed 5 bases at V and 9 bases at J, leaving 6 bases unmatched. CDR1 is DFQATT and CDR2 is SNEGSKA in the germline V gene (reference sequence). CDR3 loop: CSARQGVSYTF. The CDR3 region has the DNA TGCAGTGCTCGACAGGGTGTTAGCTACACCTTC.

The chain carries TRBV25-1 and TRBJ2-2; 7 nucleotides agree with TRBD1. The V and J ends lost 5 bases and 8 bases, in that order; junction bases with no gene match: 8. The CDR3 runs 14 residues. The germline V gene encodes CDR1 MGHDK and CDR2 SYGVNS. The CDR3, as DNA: TGTGCCAGCAGTCCTGACAGGGTACCGGGGGAGCTGTTTTTT. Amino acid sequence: CASSPDRVPGELFF.

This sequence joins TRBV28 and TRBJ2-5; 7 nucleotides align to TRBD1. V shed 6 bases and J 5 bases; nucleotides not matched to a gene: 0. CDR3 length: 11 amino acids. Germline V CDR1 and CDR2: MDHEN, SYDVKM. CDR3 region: CASRGQETQYF. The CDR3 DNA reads TGTGCCAGCAGGGGACAGGAGACCCAGTACTTC.

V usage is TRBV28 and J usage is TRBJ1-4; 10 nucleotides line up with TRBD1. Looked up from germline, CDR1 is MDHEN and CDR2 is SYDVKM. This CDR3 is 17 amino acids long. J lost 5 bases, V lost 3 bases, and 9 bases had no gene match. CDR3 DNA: TGTGCCAGCAGTTTGCAATGGAGGGGACAGGGGAATGAAAAACTGTTTTTT. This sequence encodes CASSLQWRGQGNEKLFF. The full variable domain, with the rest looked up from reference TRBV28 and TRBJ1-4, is DVKVTQSSRYLVKRTGEKVFLECVQDMDHENMFWYRQDPGLGLRLIYFSYDVKMKEKGDIPEGYSVSREKKERFSLILESASTNQTSMYLCASSLQWRGQGNEKLFFGSGTQLSVL.

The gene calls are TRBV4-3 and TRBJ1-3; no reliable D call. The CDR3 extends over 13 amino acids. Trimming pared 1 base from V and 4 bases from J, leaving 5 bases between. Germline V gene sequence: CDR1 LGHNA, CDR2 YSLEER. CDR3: CASSQGHGNTIYF. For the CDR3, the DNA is TGCGCCAGCAGCCAAGGACACGGAAACACCATATATTTT.

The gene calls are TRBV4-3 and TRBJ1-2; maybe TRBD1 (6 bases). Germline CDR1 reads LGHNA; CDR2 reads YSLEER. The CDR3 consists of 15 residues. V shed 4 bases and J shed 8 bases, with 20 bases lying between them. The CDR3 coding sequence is TGCGCCAGCAGCCGCACACTACAGGGATCCGGAGGCTACACCTTC. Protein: CASSRTLQGSGGYTF.

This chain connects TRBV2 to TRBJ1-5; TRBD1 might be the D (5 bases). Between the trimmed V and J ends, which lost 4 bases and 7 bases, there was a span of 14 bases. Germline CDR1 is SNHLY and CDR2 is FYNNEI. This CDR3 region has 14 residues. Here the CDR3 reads CASSAAGSGQPQHF. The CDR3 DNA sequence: TGTGCCAGCAGTGCCGCAGGGTCCGGACAGCCCCAGCATTTT. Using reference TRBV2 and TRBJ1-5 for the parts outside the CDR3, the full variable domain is EPEVTQTPSHQVTQMGQEVILRCVPISNHLYFYWYRQILGQKVEFLVSFYNNEISEKSEIFDDQFSVERPDGSNFTLKIRSTKLEDSAMYFCASSAAGSGQPQHFGDGTRLSIL.

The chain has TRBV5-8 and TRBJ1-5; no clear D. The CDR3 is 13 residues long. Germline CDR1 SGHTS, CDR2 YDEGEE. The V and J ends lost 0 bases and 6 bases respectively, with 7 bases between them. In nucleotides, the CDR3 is TGTGCCAGCAGCTTGGCCGAGTTTCAGCCCCAGCATTTT. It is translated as CASSLAEFQPQHF.

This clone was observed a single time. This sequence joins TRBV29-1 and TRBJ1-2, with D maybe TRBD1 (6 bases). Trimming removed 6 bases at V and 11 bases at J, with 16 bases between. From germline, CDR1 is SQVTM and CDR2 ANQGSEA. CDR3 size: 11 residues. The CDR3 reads CSVVGQTSYTF. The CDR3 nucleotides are TGCAGCGTCGTAGGACAGACAAGTTACACCTTC.

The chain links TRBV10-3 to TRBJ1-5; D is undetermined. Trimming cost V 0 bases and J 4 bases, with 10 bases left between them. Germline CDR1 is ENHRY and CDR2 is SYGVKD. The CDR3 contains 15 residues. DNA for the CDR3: TGTGCCATCAGTGAGTCGGAGCTGGGGAATCAGCCCCAGCATTTT. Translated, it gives CAISESELGNQPQHF.